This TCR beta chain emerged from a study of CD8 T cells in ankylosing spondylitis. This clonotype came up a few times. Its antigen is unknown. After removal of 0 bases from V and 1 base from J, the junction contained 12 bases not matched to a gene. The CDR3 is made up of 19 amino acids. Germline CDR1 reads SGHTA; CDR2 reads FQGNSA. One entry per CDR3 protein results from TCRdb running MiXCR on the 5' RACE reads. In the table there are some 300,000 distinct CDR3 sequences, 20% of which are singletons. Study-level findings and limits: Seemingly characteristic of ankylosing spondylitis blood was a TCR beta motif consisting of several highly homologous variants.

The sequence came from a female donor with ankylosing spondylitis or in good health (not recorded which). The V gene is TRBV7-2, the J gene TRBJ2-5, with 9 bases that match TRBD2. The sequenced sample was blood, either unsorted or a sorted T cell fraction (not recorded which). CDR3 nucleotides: TGTGCCAGCAGCTTAGCGCCCCCCTATGGTAGCGGGAGCCAAGAGACCCAGTACTTC. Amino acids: CASSLAPPYGSGSQETQYF.